The 26 T cell receptor beta chains in this list originate from one sample, sequenced in a study of tumor-infiltrating lymphocytes in primary liver carcinoma. Blood RNA came from unsorted whole blood; germline DNA was also extracted. With around 500 ng total RNA as template and a constant-region primer, TCR beta cDNA was made. Researchers made the TCR beta libraries by running three nested multiplex PCR rounds with slightly modified ARM-PCR. Primers for the first two PCR rounds were TRBV1-TRBV30 forward primers and a C-beta reverse primer (around 10 cycles per round). Using its own MiXCR run on the multiplex PCR reads, TCRdb lists one record per CDR3 protein. This sample carries fewer than 350,000 distinct CDR3 sequences, about 60% of them seen once, and the ten largest clones take 9% to 10%. The source material was peripheral blood. The receptors originated from a middle-aged man with primary liver carcinoma and hepatitis B virus infection.

For this clonotype: A read error may explain this, as a much larger clone is one base away. J is TRBJ2-1 and V is TRBV6-2 or TRBV6-3, with 9 bases lining up with TRBD2. The CDR3 is 16 amino acids. Looked up from germline, CDR1 is MNHEY and CDR2 is SVGEGT. After removal of 4 bases from V and 12 bases from J, the junction contained 16 bases not matched to a gene. CDR3 bases: TGTGCCAGCAGTTTCTATATAGCGGGAGTCGAGGATGGGCAGTTCTTC. As protein: CASSFYIAGVEDGQFF.

Of note for this clonotype: This clone may be a read error of a much larger clone one base away. V gene TRBV6-2 or TRBV6-3 combines with J gene TRBJ1-1; D may be TRBD1 (6 bases). Germline loops: CDR1 MNHEY, CDR2 SVGEGT. This CDR3 is 16 amino acids long. The CDR3 region is CVSSSPHGTLLSEAFF. The CDR3 coding sequence is TGTGTCAGCAGTTCCCCCCACGGGACATTGCTCTCGGAAGCTTTCTTT.

As to this clonotype: A much larger clone lies one base from this, so it may be a read error. The rearrangement uses TRBV6-1 and TRBJ2-5; 7 bases are a match to TRBD2. CDR3 length: 17 residues. Germline-derived CDR1 and CDR2 are MNHNS and SASEGT. Here the CDR3 DNA reads TGTGCCAGCAGTGCTCCATTTCGGACGGGAGGCCAAGAGGCCCAGTACTTC. It translates to CASSAPFRTGGQEAQYF.

With respect to this clonotype: A single base separates this from a much larger clone, so it may be a read error. The chain couples TRBV5-4 to TRBJ1-4; no definite D call. The germline CDR1 and CDR2 sequences are SGHNT and YYREEE (reference sequence). The CDR3 contains 13 residues. V gave up 0 bases and J gave up 8 bases, with 8 bases separating them. The chain's CDR3 is CASSLGSREKLFF. CDR3 coding DNA: TGTGCCAGCAGCTTGGGGTCGAGGGAAAAACTGTTTTTT.

With respect to this clonotype: Just one base apart from a much larger clone, this may be a read error. The chain recombines TRBV5-6 with TRBJ2-7; 9 bases are a match to TRBD2. From germline, CDR1 is SGHDT and CDR2 YYEEEE. The length of the CDR3 is 16 residues. V lost 1 base and J lost 5; bases outside the gene matches: 10. CDR3 sequence (DNA): TGTGCCAGCAGCTTGACCTGGCTAGCGGGAAGAAACGAGCAGTACTTC. Translating gives CASSLTWLAGRNEQYF.

The chain couples TRBV28 to TRBJ2-1; D could derive from TRBD1 or TRBD2 (5 bases each). The CDR3 sequence is 12 residues long. V lost 4 bases to trimming and J lost 8 bases, with 9 bases between them. The germline V gene encodes CDR1 MDHEN and CDR2 SYDVKM. The CDR3 protein is CASSYGTHEQFF. In nucleotides, the CDR3 is TGTGCCAGCAGTTATGGGACCCATGAGCAGTTCTTC.

This clonotype was recorded at least ten times. This chain links TRBV29-1 with TRBJ1-2; the D is unclear. CDR1 and CDR2 from the germline V gene are SQVTM and ANQGSEA. Trimming cost V 2 bases and J 6 bases, with 4 bases left between them. The CDR3 is 10 amino acids. The CDR3, as DNA: TGCAGCGTTGAAAGGGATGGCTACACCTTC. Translated, it gives CSVERDGYTF. Full variable domain (missing parts from reference TRBV29-1 and TRBJ1-2): SAVISQKPSRDICQRGTSLTIQCQVDSQVTMMFWYRQQPGQSLTLIATANQGSEATYESGFVIDKFPISRPNLTFSTLTVSNMSPEDSSIYLCSVERDGYTFGSGTRLTVV.

Comments on this clonotype: One base away lies a much larger clone, so this may be a sequencing read error. The chain couples TRBV20-1 to TRBJ2-7; TRBD1 matches 9 bases. This CDR3 is 14 amino acids long. CDR1 and CDR2 from the germline V gene are DFQATT and SNEGSKA (reference sequence). For the CDR3, the DNA is TGCAGTGCAACCCCGGGACAGGGATCCTACGATCAGTACTTC. Residues: CSATPGQGSYDQYF.

This clonotype was picked up a small number of times. This clone may be a read error of a much larger clone one base away. The CDR3 DNA sequence: TGCAGCGTTGACGGTACCTCGAACACTGAAGCTTTCTTT. Its protein product is CSVDGTSNTEAFF. V gene TRBV29-1 combines with J gene TRBJ1-1; D unclear. CDR3 length: 13 residues. CDR1 is SQVTM, CDR2 ANQGSEA, per germline. V was trimmed by 3 bases and J by 1 base, leaving 9 bases between them.

This clonotype was found many times. This sequence joins TRBV4-2 and TRBJ2-7; 9 positions match TRBD2. Germline-derived CDR1 and CDR2 are LGHNA and YNFKEQ. With 1 base clipped from V and 0 bases from J, the junction kept 4 bases outside the gene matches. This CDR3 has 16 amino acids. The CDR3 sequence: CASSQGLAEYSYEQYF. For the CDR3, the DNA is TGTGCCAGCAGCCAAGGACTAGCGGAATACTCCTACGAGCAGTACTTC.

This clonotype appeared once. Germline is not matched at one junction end, which may reflect a read error. The V gene is TRBV11-2, the J gene TRBJ2-2; D is perhaps TRBD1 or TRBD2 (5 bases each). CDR1 is SGHAT, CDR2 FQNNGV, per germline. The CDR3 consists of 15 residues. The CDR3 DNA follows: TGTGCCAGCAGCCAAAACAGGAGCCACACCGGGGAACTGTTTTTT. Protein: CASSQNRSHTGELFF.

Concerning this clonotype itself: This clone may be a read error of a much larger clone one base away. The V and J genes are TRBV29-1 and TRBJ1-4; 10 nucleotides align to TRBD1. The CDR3 totals 15 residues. Germline lookup yields CDR1 SQVTM and CDR2 ANQGSEA. The V and J ends lost 8 bases and 12 bases, in that order; junction bases with no gene match: 18. This CDR3 is CSILLRTGGHEELFF. The CDR3 DNA follows: TGCAGCATTCTCCTGCGGACAGGGGGGCACGAAGAACTGTTTTTT. Complete variable domain (other parts from reference TRBV29-1 and TRBJ1-4): SAVISQKPSRDICQRGTSLTIQCQVDSQVTMMFWYRQQPGQSLTLIATANQGSEATYESGFVIDKFPISRPNLTFSTLTVSNMSPEDSSIYLCSILLRTGGHEELFFGSGTQLSVL.

The chain couples TRBV6-2 or TRBV6-3 to TRBJ1-2; D might be TRBD1 (6 bases). Germline loops: CDR1 MNHEY, CDR2 SVGEGT. Trimming cost V 4 bases and J 4 bases, with 13 bases left between them. This CDR3 is built from 14 residues. The CDR3 nucleotides are TGTGCCAGCAGTTCGGACAGTACAAGCTATGGCTACACCTTC. Translating it yields CASSSDSTSYGYTF.

A remark on this clonotype: Being one base from a much bigger clone, this may be a read error. This chain uses TRBV24-1 with TRBJ2-1, with 11 bases aligning to TRBD2. The germline V gene has CDR1 KGHDR and CDR2 SFDVKD. The CDR3 is 13 residues long. The CDR3 coding sequence is TGTCCCACCAGGCTAGCGGGAGGCAATGAGCAGTTCTTC. Translation: CPTRLAGGNEQFF.

As regards this clonotype: A clone one base away is much larger, so this may be a read error. J is TRBJ2-2 and V is TRBV6-6, with 9 bases aligning to TRBD1. Per the germline V gene, CDR1 is MNHNY and CDR2 is SVGAGI (reference sequence). The CDR3 consists of 15 residues. The CDR3 DNA sequence: TGTGCCTGCAGCGGGACAGGGTCGGCCTCGGGGGAGCTGTTTTTT. Translation: CACSGTGSASGELFF.

A word on this clonotype: A much larger clone lies a single base off, so this may be a read error. This chain joins TRBV10-3 and TRBJ2-1; a possible D gene is TRBD1 (5 bases). Germline lookup yields CDR1 ENHRY and CDR2 SYGVKD. The CDR3 extends over 14 amino acids. V was trimmed by 4 bases and J by 8 bases, leaving 15 bases between them. The DNA for the CDR3 is TGTGCCATCAGTGGGTCGCAGGGAACCCATGAGCAGTTCTTC. It translates to CAISGSQGTHEQFF.

For this clonotype: This may be a read error, as it is one base from a much larger clone. The CDR3: CAAVQGTVGYERYF. The DNA of the CDR3 is TGTGCCGCTGTTCAAGGGACGGTGGGTTACGAGCGGTACTTC. V and J are TRBV6-1 and TRBJ2-7, with D perhaps given as TRBD1 or TRBD2 (5 bases each). From germline, CDR1 is MNHNS and CDR2 SASEGT. The CDR3 is 14 residues long.

The chain carries TRBV11-1 and TRBJ2-7; 8 nucleotides match TRBD2. V was pared by 6 bases and J by 4 bases, with 17 bases of the junction left unmatched. CDR3 length: 17 residues. Germline assignment: CDR1 SGHAT and CDR2 FQDESV (reference sequence). The CDR3 DNA is TGTGCCAGCAGTTCCCCTATTGTTAGCGGGACTAAATACGAGCAGTACTTC. Its protein product is CASSSPIVSGTKYEQYF.

This clonotype was counted at least ten times. The chain combines TRBV4-2 with TRBJ2-5, with D hard to call. V was trimmed by 4 bases and J by 4 bases, leaving 13 bases between them. The CDR3 length is 14 residues. Germline values: CDR1 LGHNA, CDR2 YNFKEQ. Written as DNA, the CDR3 is TGTGCCAGCAGCCGACCATGGGGATCAGAGACCCAGTACTTC. Protein product: CASSRPWGSETQYF.

J is TRBJ2-1 and V is TRBV11-1, with D possibly being TRBD2 (5 bases). The CDR3 totals 15 residues. Germline V CDR1 and CDR2: SGHAT, FQDESV (reference sequence). The V gene lost 6 bases and the J gene lost 8 bases, with 20 bases spanning the gap. CDR3 sequence reads: CASRVASRGRDEQFF. The CDR3 DNA reads TGTGCCAGCAGGGTAGCTAGCCGAGGTCGCGATGAGCAGTTCTTC.

This chain links TRBV24-1 with TRBJ2-1; 11 nucleotides line up with TRBD2. CDR3 size: 16 residues. Per germline, CDR1 KGHDR and CDR2 SFDVKD. J lost 6 bases, V lost 2 bases, and 5 bases had no gene match. The CDR3 here is CATSDWTSGWINEQFF. In DNA, the CDR3 is TGTGCCACCAGTGATTGGACTAGCGGGTGGATCAATGAGCAGTTCTTC.

On this clonotype itself: This could be a read error, since a much larger clone is one nucleotide away. V is TRBV4-3 and J is TRBJ1-1, with 7 bases fitting TRBD1. V was clipped by 1 base and J by 1 base; unmatched bases: 6. The CDR3 has 16 residues. CDR1 and CDR2 (germline): LGHNA, YSLEER. The CDR3 protein is CASSQVRGTANTEAFF. DNA of the CDR3: TGCGCCAGCAGCCAAGTGAGGGGGACAGCGAACACTGAAGCTTTCTTT.

The V call is TRBV12-3 or TRBV12-4, the J call TRBJ2-7; 7 nucleotides agree with TRBD2. The CDR3 runs to 14 residues. CDR3 coding DNA: TGTACCGGCAGTCGGACTAGTGGGAGGTACGAGCAGTACTTC. Translated: CTGSRTSGRYEQYF.

Of note for this clonotype: One junction end disagrees with the germline gene, perhaps due to a read error. V gene TRBV11-2 combines with J gene TRBJ1-3, with 8 bases that match TRBD1. The CDR3 has 15 amino acids. The V gene's germline CDR1 is SGHAT and CDR2 FQNNGV. CDR3 nucleotides: TGTGCCGGCAGCACTCAGGGGGCGGCGGGAAACACCATGTATTTT. As protein: CAGSTQGAAGNTMYF.

This clonotype has just a few counts. Possible read error: a much larger clone is one base away. The chain carries TRBV4-3 and TRBJ2-7, with 9 bases matching TRBD2. Trimming at V came to 3 bases and at J to 9 bases, leaving 6 bases not matched to a gene. The CDR3 sequence is 13 residues long. The germline gives CDR1 LGHNA, CDR2 YSLEER. CDR3 DNA sequence: TGCGCCAGCAGCCATAGCGGGAGTAGGGTGCAGTACTTC. Translating gives CASSHSGSRVQYF.

Note on this clonotype: At one end the junction does not follow the germline gene, possibly because of a read error. The chain joins TRBV11-2 to TRBJ1-4; D gene uncertain. In germline, CDR1 is SGHAT, CDR2 FQNNGV. CDR3 size: 15 residues. This CDR3 reads CASSLGTAANEKLFF. The CDR3 DNA is TGTGCCAGCAGCTTAGGGACCGCCGCGAATGAAAAGCTGTTTTTT.